The 14 T cell receptor beta chains below come from one sample, sequenced in a study of CD4 T cells in relation to SARS-CoV-2 and coronaviruses. These TCRs' antigens remain unknown. Sequencing used immunoSEQ multiplex PCR; TCRdb keeps in-frame clones, though not all of them. Of tens of thousands of clones detected, almost 85% appear once; the ten largest clones hold 1.4%. The material sequenced was naive CD4+ T cells from PBMCs, cultured in vitro. The sample's subset: naive CD4+ T cells isolated by negative enrichment. Receptor source: an adult with COVID-19.

CDR3 bases: TGTGCCATCAGTGAGTCGCCAGAAACCTCCTATGGCTACACCTTC. Its protein product is CAISESPETSYGYTF. This chain connects TRBV10-3 to TRBJ1-2; no definite D call. Looked up from germline, CDR1 is ENHRY and CDR2 is SYGVKD. V was trimmed by 0 bases and J by 4 bases, leaving 12 bases between them. The CDR3 length is 15 residues.

This clone was picked up one time. The chain combines TRBV2 with TRBJ2-5; the D gene is possibly TRBD2 (6 bases). The V end lost 7 bases, the J end lost 5 bases, and 14 bases lay between the germline ends. The CDR3 is 13 residues long. The germline V gene has CDR1 SNHLY and CDR2 FYNNEI. The CDR3 sequence: CASKGGPLETQYF. CDR3 coding DNA: TGTGCCAGCAAGGGAGGCCCGCTTGAGACCCAGTACTTC. Full variable domain (rest looked up from reference TRBV2 and TRBJ2-5): EPEVTQTPSHQVTQMGQEVILRCVPISNHLYFYWYRQILGQKVEFLVSFYNNEISEKSEIFDDQFSVERPDGSNFTLKIRSTKLEDSAMYFCASKGGPLETQYFGPGTRLLVL.

This clone was counted a single time. The rearrangement links TRBV18 to TRBJ1-4, with D tentatively TRBD1 (5 bases). The CDR3 runs 14 residues. In germline, CDR1 is KGHSH, CDR2 LQKENI. Trimming stripped 1 base from V and 3 bases from J, with 6 bases between. The CDR3 reads CASSPRGSNEKLFF. CDR3 bases: TGTGCCAGCTCACCACGGGGGTCTAATGAAAAACTGTTTTTT.

The chain's CDR3 is CASSLTPGGNLNEQYF. The CDR3 nucleotides are TGTGCCAGCAGCCTCACCCCGGGCGGGAATCTCAACGAGCAGTACTTC. The chain links TRBV6-2 or TRBV6-3 to TRBJ2-7, with a possible D match to TRBD2 (6 bases). With 6 bases removed from V and 5 bases from J, the gap between germline ends came to 23 bases. The CDR3 loop spans 16 amino acids. Germline CDR1 MNHEY, CDR2 SVGEGT.

The chain recombines TRBV6-5 with TRBJ1-1; 8 positions agree with TRBD1. Losses at the gene ends were 5 bases for V and 3 bases for J; bases not matched to a gene: 5. The CDR3 has 14 residues. Germline CDR1 is MNHEY and CDR2 is SVGAGI. This CDR3 is CASSQGARDTEAFF. CDR3 nucleotides: TGTGCCAGCAGTCAGGGGGCGCGGGACACTGAAGCTTTCTTT.

This rearrangement joins TRBV18 to TRBJ2-7; 8 nucleotides agree with TRBD2. CDR1 is KGHSH and CDR2 is LQKENI in the germline V gene. The V gene end was trimmed by 6 bases and the J gene end by 7 bases; junction bases not matched to a gene: 8. This CDR3 is built from 13 residues. The CDR3 nucleotides read TGTGCCAGCTCTAACAGGCGGGGGGAAGAGCAGTACTTC. Its translation is CASSNRRGEEQYF.

V and J are TRBV5-1 and TRBJ2-1, with D possibly called TRBD1 or TRBD2 (5 bases each). Germline V gene data show CDR1 as SGHRS and CDR2 as YFSETQ. V lost 5 bases, J lost 9 bases, and 12 bases lay in between. The CDR3 loop spans 12 amino acids. DNA for the CDR3: TGCGCCAGCAGTACGAGTGGGGGTGAGCAGTTCTTC. Translation gives CASSTSGGEQFF.

The chain uses TRBV10-3 and TRBJ2-1, with TRBD1 as a possible D gene (6 bases). The CDR3 is 15 amino acids. Germline lookup yields CDR1 ENHRY and CDR2 SYGVKD. V lost 3 bases, J lost 5 bases, and 14 bases lay in between. The CDR3, as DNA: TGTGCCATCAGTGATACTTCAGGGGAGCACAATGAGCAGTTCTTC. Its translation: CAISDTSGEHNEQFF.

This clone has only a few counts. V and J are TRBV28 and TRBJ1-6; maybe TRBD1 (5 bases). This CDR3 has 14 amino acids. Germline-derived CDR1 and CDR2 are MDHEN and SYDVKM. V was shortened by 1 base and J by 7 bases, with 8 bases between the two germline ends. CDR3 DNA sequence: TGTGCCAGCAGTTTATATCGGACAAATTCACCCCTCCACTTT. Residues: CASSLYRTNSPLHF.

As for this clone: Compared with germline, one end of the junction differs, possibly owing to a read error. The chain combines TRBV6-1 with TRBJ1-1, with D unclear. The CDR3 spans 14 residues. Germline-derived CDR1 and CDR2 are MNHNS and SASEGT. The CDR3 DNA reads as TGTGCCAGCAGCGAAGTTAGGGCTGACACTGAAGCTTTCTTT. Its translation is CASSEVRADTEAFF.

The V call is TRBV5-1, the J call TRBJ2-4, with a possible D match to TRBD1 (6 bases). V was cut by 2 bases and J by 8 bases, with 11 bases left in between. The CDR3 totals 13 residues. Germline V CDR1 and CDR2: SGHRS, YFSETQ. DNA for the CDR3: TGCGCCAGCAGCTTTAGGGGGACGGACATTCAGTACTTC. Protein sequence: CASSFRGTDIQYF.

This chain links TRBV6-1 with TRBJ1-5; a weak D match, TRBD1 (5 bases). This CDR3 contains 12 residues. V dropped 3 bases and J dropped 9 bases, with 9 bases sitting between them. The germline V gene encodes CDR1 MNHNS and CDR2 SASEGT. The CDR3 here is CASSERQRPQHF. The CDR3 region has the DNA TGTGCCAGCAGTGAGAGACAGAGGCCCCAGCATTTT.

The chain carries TRBV11-2 and TRBJ2-5; the D gene is possibly TRBD1 (5 bases). Germline V gene lookup returns CDR1 SGHAT and CDR2 FQNNGV. V was clipped by 3 bases and J by 4 bases, with 9 bases between them. This CDR3 comprises 13 residues. CDR3 DNA: TGTGCCAGCAGCTTCAGGGTGGGAGAGACCCAGTACTTC. It is translated as CASSFRVGETQYF.

The J gene is TRBJ2-2, the V gene TRBV20-1; 9 bases line up with TRBD2. The germline V gene encodes CDR1 DFQATT and CDR2 SNEGSKA (reference sequence). This CDR3 comprises 15 residues. V gave up 3 bases and J gave up 2 bases; unmatched junction bases: 4. CDR3 nucleotide sequence: TGCAGTGCTAGTCCCCTAGCGGGAAACACCGGGGAGCTGTTTTTT. Its translation: CSASPLAGNTGELFF.